The source of this T cell receptor beta chain is a study of T-cell memory formation after mild COVID-19. Study details: TCR clusters mostly belonged to single donors. Study results and limitations: What remained unconfirmed was the SARS-CoV-2 specificity of second-wave clones peaking on day 37. Day 15 to 85 contracting clones showed balanced CD4/CD8; later expanders leaned CD4+.

Germline CDR1 and CDR2: SGHAT and FQNNGV. The CDR3 is made up of 14 amino acids. Trimming shortened V by 5 bases and J by 13 bases, and 18 bases separated the two germline ends. With regard to this clonotype: Its antigen is not identified.

TCRdb passed the 5' RACE reads through MiXCR, listing each CDR3 protein once. The table lists around 500,000 distinct CDR3 sequences, roughly 20% of them singletons. This receptor was obtained from an adult woman who had mild COVID-19 (a few samples of this study predate the infection). Cell type and time point are not known. Sequencing was performed on PBMCs or a T cell subset sorted from them (not recorded which). This chain joins TRBV11-2 and TRBJ1-6; a possible D gene is TRBD1 (5 bases). In nucleotides, the CDR3 is TGTGCCAGCAGCCACTCGGGACCTAGAGTCCCCCTCCACTTT. It yields the protein CASSHSGPRVPLHF. Full variable domain (remainder filled in from reference TRBV11-2 and TRBJ1-6): EAGVAQSPRYKIIEKRQSVAFWCNPISGHATLYWYQQILGQGPKLLIQFQNNGVVDDSQLPKDRFSAERLKGVDSTLKIQPAKLEDSAVYLCASSHSGPRVPLHFGNGTRLTVT.